This TCR beta chain is from a study of blood T cell repertoires in COVID-19. Study at large: The study drew acute and convalescent COVID-19 samples from the United States, Italy and Spain. The cDNA or gDNA used as material had been derived from T cells, B-cell-depleted T cells, or PBMCs.

The CDR3 has 15 residues. CDR1 and CDR2 (germline): MNHEY, SVGAGI. Trimming pared 0 bases from V and 0 bases from J, leaving 8 bases between. As processed by the authors: Amplification of reference gene primers provided the estimated nucleated cell counts. The data were produced by immunoSEQ multiplex PCR, yet TCRdb's version contains in-frame clones alone and is incomplete. That table gives V, J and clone size, and the DNA gave D and trimming. The data hold some 100,000 clones, with around 88% observed a single time. Sequencing used peripheral blood. The sequence was collected from a man aged 50 or older with COVID-19, enrolled during active disease. The genes are TRBV6-5 and TRBJ1-2; D unresolved. The CDR3 loop is CASSYSARANYGYTF. CDR3 sequence (DNA): TGTGCCAGCAGTTACTCGGCCCGGGCTAACTATGGCTACACCTTC.